These 2 T cell receptor beta chains came from one sample sequenced in a study of T-cell reconstitution after alpha-beta-depleted transplantation in children. During its preparation, the TCRbeta library received unique molecular identifiers. TCRdb fed the PCR reads into MiXCR, producing one record per CDR3 protein. The sample has 250,000 to 300,000 distinct CDR3 sequences, roughly 7.8% seen once; the top ten hold about 8.2%. No cognate antigen is known for these TCRs. Study-wide points: From newly produced T cells came most of the T-cell counts and diversity one year after transplant.

The sample in question was peripheral blood, obtained 360 days after TCRalphabeta/CD19-depleted stem cell transplant. The receptors derive from a female patient aged 2 to 10 who had a stem cell transplant for Fanconi anemia, so the T cells may come from the graft donor.

This clonotype was counted ten times or more. The chain links TRBV5-1 to TRBJ2-5; D remains unclear. CDR3 length: 15 amino acids. V lost 0 bases and J 1 base, leaving 10 bases between the germline ends. CDR1 SGHRS and CDR2 YFSETQ come from the germline V gene. Written as DNA, the CDR3 is TGCGCCAGCAGCTTGGTTTCGGCAGGCCAAGAGACCCAGTACTTC. The encoded protein is CASSLVSAGQETQYF.

This clonotype has a count of ten or more. The rearrangement joins TRBV7-2 to TRBJ2-7; no clear D gene. This CDR3 comprises 13 residues. CDR1 SGHTA and CDR2 FQGNSA come from the germline V gene. Trimming left V 2 bases short and J 3 bases short, with 8 bases between. The CDR3 DNA reads TGTGCCAGCAGCTTATCCGGGTACTACGAGCAGTACGTC. As protein: CASSLSGYYEQYV.